Listed below are T cell receptor beta chains from one sample, sequenced in a study of blood T cell repertoires in COVID-19. The table came from immunoSEQ multiplex PCR; TCRdb's copy has only in-frame clones and leaves some out. The table shows 65,000 to 85,000 clones, with about 78% occurring only once. The sample was peripheral blood. The receptors stem from a human donor in a cohort sampled during active COVID-19. The CDR3 runs from the conserved cysteine through the conserved F or W. A D gene is named only where the DNA matches it firmly. Clone size appears in some rows only: once, few, many, or a class for an expanded clone.

J gene | clone size | V gene | D gene | CDR3 DNA | CDR3 protein
TRBJ2-2 | NA | TRBV3-1/TRBV3-2 | TRBD1 | TGTGCCAGCAGCCCCAATAAGGGACAGGGGGCGCCTCACCGGGGAGCTGTTTTT | CASSPNKGQGAPHRGAVF
TRBJ1-3 | NA | TRBV27 | TRBD1 | TGTGCCAGCAGTCACTCGACAGGGGGGCACACCATATATTTT | CASSHSTGGHTIYF
TRBJ2-1 | NA | TRBV24-1 | TRBD2 | TGTGCCACCAGTGAGACTAGCGGGGCTTACAATGAGCAGTTCTTC | CATSETSGAYNEQFF
TRBJ1-1 | NA | TRBV6-5 | NA | TGTGCCAGCAGCTTAATCAGGGGTACTGAAGCTTTCTTT | CASSLIRGTEAFF
TRBJ1-2 | NA | TRBV7-2 | NA | TGTGCCAGCAGTTACCGGGAGGGTTATGGCTACACCTTC | CASSYREGYGYTF
TRBJ1-1 | NA | TRBV6-1 | NA | TGTGCCAGCAGTGAAGACAGCGGAGGGACTGAAGCTTTCTTT | CASSEDSGGTEAFF
TRBJ2-2 | NA | TRBV7-2 | NA | TGTGCCAGCAGCCCCTGGGACTTCTCGGGCGGGGAGCTGTTTTTT | CASSPWDFSGGELFF
TRBJ2-5 | NA | TRBV20-1 | NA | TGCAGTGCTAGTTCGTGGTTAACAGTAGCCCAGTACTTC | CSASSWLTVAQYF
TRBJ2-5 | NA | TRBV28 | TRBD1 | TGTGCCAGCAGCCAAATCACAGGGGGCCAAGAGACCCAGTACTTC | CASSQITGGQETQYF
TRBJ2-7 | many | TRBV27 | NA | TGTGCCAGCAGTCCTTCTTACTATTCCTACGAGCAGTACTTC | CASSPSYYSYEQYF
TRBJ2-1 | few | TRBV5-1 | TRBD2 | TGCGCCAGCAGCCCACCACTGGGACTAGCGGGAATTGATGAGCAGTTCTTC | CASSPPLGLAGIDEQFF
TRBJ1-6 | NA | TRBV5-6 | NA | TGTGCCAGCAGCTTGGCGGTTTCTTATAATTCACCCCTCCACTTT | CASSLAVSYNSPLHF
TRBJ1-3 | NA | TRBV25-1 | NA | TGTGCCAGCAGCCCGGACAGTCTCATTTTTTGGGGCACCATATATTTT | CASSPDSLIFWGTIYF
TRBJ2-1 | NA | TRBV7-6 | TRBD1 | TGTGCCAGCAGTCCCCGGACAGGGATCACCTACAATGAGCAGTTCTTC | CASSPRTGITYNEQFF
TRBJ2-1 | NA | TRBV5-4 | TRBD1 | TGTGCCAGCAGCTCCGGGACAGGTACCTACAATGAGCAGTTCTTC | CASSSGTGTYNEQFF
TRBJ2-2 | NA | TRBV6-2/TRBV6-3 | NA | TGTGCCAGCACCCCACTCCGCGCGAACACCGGGGAGCTGTTTTTT | CASTPLRANTGELFF
TRBJ1-1 | NA | TRBV2 | TRBD1 | TGTGCCAGCACCACAAGACAGGGGGCCGGAACTGAAGCTTTCTTT | CASTTRQGAGTEAFF
TRBJ1-4 | NA | TRBV2 | TRBD1 | TGTGCCAGCACTGAGGGGACAGGCAATGAAAAACTGTTTTTT | CASTEGTGNEKLFF
TRBJ1-4 | few | TRBV28 | NA | TGTGCCAGCAGTTTACCACAGGGTGATGAAAAACTGTTTTTT | CASSLPQGDEKLFF
TRBJ2-7 | NA | TRBV6-5 | TRBD1 | TGTGCCAGCAGCTCCGGGACAGTCTACGAGCAGTACTTC | CASSSGTVYEQYF
TRBJ1-2 | few | TRBV6-5 | TRBD1 | TGTGCCAGCAGTTCCCCAAGACAGGGGAGAGGAGTAACCTTC | CASSSPRQGRGVTF
TRBJ2-7 | NA | TRBV6-2/TRBV6-3 | TRBD2 | TGTGCCAGCAGCCCTTCACTAGCGGGGGTGTCCCACGAGCAGTACTTC | CASSPSLAGVSHEQYF
TRBJ2-7 | NA | TRBV7-2 | TRBD1 | TGTGCCAGCAGTCCCGGGACAGGGGCCTACGAGCAGTACTTC | CASSPGTGAYEQYF
TRBJ2-7 | NA | TRBV6-1 | NA | TGTGCCAGCAGTGAAAGAGCAGGGGCCTACGAGCAGTACTTC | CASSERAGAYEQYF
TRBJ2-7 | NA | TRBV27 | NA | TGTGCCAGCAGTTTCTCGGGGTTGGGGGGGCAGTACTTC | CASSFSGLGGQYF
TRBJ2-2 | once | TRBV7-2 | NA | TGTGCCAGCAGCTTGGCGGGTCTCGGGGAGCTGTTTTTT | CASSLAGLGELFF
TRBJ1-1 | NA | TRBV19 | TRBD1 | TGTGCCAGTAGTTTGAGGCAGGGGGGCACTGAAGCTTTCTTT | CASSLRQGGTEAFF
TRBJ1-5 | NA | TRBV30 | TRBD1 | TGTGCCTGGAGTGATAAGACAGGGCGGAACAGCAATCAGCCCCAGCATTTT | CAWSDKTGRNSNQPQHF
TRBJ2-1 | NA | TRBV11-2 | TRBD2 | TGTGCCAGCAGCAAAACTAGCGGGAGGTCCCACAATGAGCAGTTCTTC | CASSKTSGRSHNEQFF
TRBJ1-1 | NA | TRBV6-6 | TRBD1 | TGTGCCAGCACCCAGGGGGGCCCCACGTACACTGAAGCTTTCTTT | CASTQGGPTYTEAFF
TRBJ1-4 | few | TRBV30 | TRBD1 | TGTGCCTGGAGTTGGACAGGGAATGAAAAACTGTTTTTT | CAWSWTGNEKLFF
TRBJ2-2 | NA | TRBV27 | NA | TGTGCCAGCAGTCAAACGAGGTCGAACAGGGGGGGAGAGCTGTTTTTT | CASSQTRSNRGGELFF
TRBJ2-5 | NA | TRBV11-2 | TRBD2 | TGTGCCAGCAGCTTAGCGACTAGCGGACCCCAAGAGACCCAGTACTTC | CASSLATSGPQETQYF
TRBJ1-1 | NA | TRBV28 | TRBD1 | TGTGCCAGCGTCCCGGTGTATAGGGACAGGGGACTGAACACTGAAGCTTTCTTT | CASVPVYRDRGLNTEAFF
TRBJ2-7 | NA | TRBV5-1 | NA | TGCGCCAGCAGCTTGGATCCAGGCTACGAGCAGTACTTC | CASSLDPGYEQYF
TRBJ2-5 | NA | TRBV6-1 | TRBD2 | TGTGCCAGCAGTGAGGGGCTAGCGGTCCAAGAGACCCAGTACTTC | CASSEGLAVQETQYF
TRBJ2-3 | NA | TRBV6-5 | TRBD2 | TGTGCCAGCGGCCAGCGGGGGGTTGAAGATACGCAGTATTTT | CASGQRGVEDTQYF